Listed below are T cell receptor beta chains from one sample, sequenced in a study of CD8+CD57+ T cells in acquired aplastic anemia. MiXCR, applied by TCRdb to the reads, yields one record per CDR3 protein. Of some 180,000 distinct CDR3 sequences in the sample, about 47% were seen once. The sequenced material came from sorted CD4+, CD8+, or CD8+CD57+ T cells (not recorded which) from PBMCs. Receptors were obtained from a human donor in good health. Both conserved end residues are part of each CDR3. D genes are given only for firm matches. Only some rows state a clone size, as once, few, many or a class for expanded clones.

j_call clone_size d_call v_call cdr3_aa cdr3_nt
TRBJ2-7 many TRBD1 TRBV5-1 CASSLDGQGGYEQYF TGCGCCAGCAGCTTGGATGGACAGGGGGGGTACGAGCAGTACTTC
TRBJ2-7 . . TRBV11-1 CASTGGGNLRSSYEQYF TGTGCCAGTACGGGTGGGGGCAATCTAAGAAGCTCCTACGAGCAGTACTTC
TRBJ2-5 many . TRBV6-6 CASSYGDTRKETQYF TGTGCCAGCAGTTACGGGGACACTAGGAAAGAGACCCAGTACTTC
TRBJ2-6 many TRBD2 TRBV14 CASSQQLAGGANVLTF TGTGCCAGCAGCCAACAACTAGCGGGGGGGGCCAACGTCCTGACTTTC
TRBJ1-6 . . TRBV19 CASRATDRYNSPLHF TGTGCCAGTAGGGCGACAGACCGCTATAATTCACCCCTCCACTTT
TRBJ1-1 . . TRBV19 CATSSIGGSGTEAFF TGTGCCACCTCAAGTATTGGGGGCTCGGGCACTGAAGCTTTCTTT
TRBJ1-5 . . TRBV6-1 CASSEAFNQPQHF TGTGCCAGCAGTGAAGCCTTTAATCAGCCCCAGCATTTT
TRBJ1-1 once . TRBV5-1 CASSFSGARGTEAFF TGCGCCAGCAGCTTTAGCGGGGCCAGGGGCACTGAAGCTTTCTTT
TRBJ2-1 . TRBD1 TRBV11-1 CASSSRQGIRNNEQFF TGTGCCAGCAGCTCTAGACAGGGGATAAGGAACAATGAGCAGTTCTTC
TRBJ2-1 many TRBD2 TRBV5-4 CASSLPLAESSYNEQFF TGTGCCAGCAGCTTGCCCCTAGCGGAGAGCTCCTACAATGAGCAGTTCTTC
TRBJ2-3 . . TRBV6-1 CASSLDLGTGTQYF TGTGCCAGCAGCTTAGATTTGGGCACAGGTACGCAGTATTTT
TRBJ2-6 . . TRBV10-3 CAISTEPSGANVLTF TGTGCCATCTCGACAGAGCCCTCTGGGGCCAACGTCCTGACTTTC
TRBJ1-1 . . TRBV5-6 CASSSGGDEAFF TGTGCCAGCAGCTCCGGCGGGGATGAAGCTTTCTTT
TRBJ1-5 . TRBD1 TRBV25-1 CASSLMTGGSNRPQHF TGTGCCAGCAGTCTGATGACAGGGGGTAGCAATCGGCCCCAGCATTTT
TRBJ2-7 few TRBD1 TRBV5-1 CASSPIRDRGDEQYF TGCGCCAGCAGCCCGATCCGGGACAGGGGAGACGAGCAGTACTTC
TRBJ2-3 . . TRBV7-9 CASTDIKPDTQYF TGTGCCAGCACGGACATAAAGCCGGATACGCAGTATTTT
TRBJ2-1 . TRBD2 TRBV2 CASTKRGDNEQFF TGTGCCAGCACCAAACGGGGGGACAATGAGCAGTTCTTC
TRBJ1-4 few . TRBV24-1 CATSSRGEKLFF TGTGCCACCAGTTCGAGGGGGGAAAAACTGTTTTTT
TRBJ1-1 few TRBD1 TRBV12-3/TRBV12-4 CASSYRGVNRNTEAFF TGTGCCAGCAGTTACAGGGGAGTCAACAGGAACACTGAAGCTTTCTTT
TRBJ2-3 once . TRBV4-2 CASSPGTSTQYF TGTGCCAGCAGCCCTGGGACATCTACGCAGTATTTT
TRBJ2-5 many TRBD2 TRBV20-1 CSARDPGEGLQETQYF TGCAGTGCTAGAGATCCGGGGGAGGGCCTCCAAGAGACCCAGTACTTC
TRBJ1-6 . TRBD1 TRBV20-1 CSAPIPGQGMTPLHF TGCAGTGCGCCGATTCCGGGACAGGGGATGACACCCCTCCACTTT
TRBJ2-2 many . TRBV7-2 CASSFSQLTGELFF TGTGCCAGCAGCTTTTCTCAGTTGACCGGGGAGCTGTTTTTT
TRBJ2-1 many . TRBV7-9 CASSLVSYNEQFF TGTGCCAGCAGCCTCGTCTCCTACAATGAGCAGTTCTTC
TRBJ2-7 few . TRBV28 CASSLQSSYEQYF TGTGCCAGCAGTTTACAAAGCTCCTACGAGCAGTACTTC
TRBJ2-1 few . TRBV20-1 CSAGGRSYNEQFF TGCAGTGCTGGCGGCCGATCCTACAATGAGCAGTTCTTC
TRBJ1-1 . . TRBV6-2/TRBV6-3 CASSLSEGPEAFF TGTGCCAGCAGTCTCTCAGAGGGTCCTGAAGCTTTCTTT
TRBJ2-3 many . TRBV12-3/TRBV12-4 CASRISTDTQYF TGTGCCTCCCGGATAAGCACAGATACGCAGTATTTT
TRBJ1-1 . . TRBV2 CARSGLTEAFF TGTGCCAGGTCGGGGTTGACTGAAGCTTTCTTT
TRBJ2-7 many TRBD1 TRBV5-5 CASSPGTARLEYF TGTGCCAGCAGCCCAGGGACAGCCCGTTTAGAGTACTTC
TRBJ1-4 many . TRBV7-9 CASSLWAVRNEKLFF TGTGCCAGCAGCTTATGGGCAGTAAGGAATGAAAAACTGTTTTTT
TRBJ2-1 many . TRBV19 CASSMKAVRGEQFF TGTGCCAGTAGTATGAAGGCCGTCCGCGGTGAGCAGTTCTTC
TRBJ1-2 . . TRBV20-1 CSARGKGAAYGYTF TGCAGTGCTAGGGGCAAAGGGGCCGCCTATGGCTACACCTTC
TRBJ1-2 . TRBD1 TRBV7-9 CASSLGTGAGYGYTF TGTGCCAGCAGCTTAGGGACAGGGGCAGGCTATGGCTACACCTTC
TRBJ2-7 . TRBD1 TRBV2 CASRKQGPQYEQYF TGTGCCAGCAGGAAACAGGGGCCGCAATACGAGCAGTACTTC
TRBJ1-3 few . TRBV30 CAWQSGNTIYF TGTGCCTGGCAATCTGGAAACACCATATATTTT
TRBJ1-1 . . TRBV10-1 CASSETQGKLGNTEAFF TGCGCCAGCAGTGAGACACAGGGTAAGTTAGGGAACACTGAAGCTTTCTTT
TRBJ2-7 . . TRBV7-9 CASSLERRAAYF TGTGCCAGCAGCTTAGAGCGCAGGGCTGCGTACTTC
TRBJ1-6 . TRBD1 TRBV19 CASSILGTGVPALHF TGTGCCAGTAGTATTCTCGGGACAGGGGTCCCCGCCCTCCACTTT
TRBJ1-1 . . TRBV2 CASSYTGGGTEALF TGTGCCAGCAGTTATACTGGGGGTGGCACTGAAGCTCTCTTT
TRBJ1-6 . . TRBV15 CATSRSWSSYNSPLHF TGTGCCACCAGCAGGTCGTGGAGCTCCTATAATTCACCTCTCCACTTT
TRBJ1-2 . . TRBV25-1 CASSDTTLGRGYGYTF TGTGCCAGCAGTGATACGACCCTCGGACGCGGGTATGGCTACACCTTC
TRBJ1-1 many . TRBV9 CASSVAVLPTEAFF TGTGCCAGCAGCGTAGCGGTCCTTCCCACTGAAGCTTTCTTT
TRBJ2-2 many . TRBV24-1 CATGKIGAGELFF TGTGCCACCGGGAAAATAGGGGCCGGGGAGCTGTTTTTT
TRBJ1-3 once . TRBV20-1 CSVSFPGNTIYF TGCAGTGTCTCTTTCCCGGGAAACACCATATATTTT
TRBJ2-1 many TRBD2 TRBV20-1 CSARDRLAGGNPYNEQFF TGCAGTGCTAGAGATAGACTAGCGGGAGGAAACCCCTACAATGAGCAGTTCTTC
TRBJ2-3 once . TRBV25-1 CASILGDTQYF TGTGCCAGCATCCTGGGTGATACGCAGTATTTT
TRBJ2-4 . . TRBV15 CATSRGLALLAKTIQYF TGTGCCACCAGCAGAGGCTTAGCACTCCTAGCCAAAACCATTCAGTACTTC
TRBJ2-1 many TRBD2 TRBV7-9 CASSLVTSGAYNEQFF TGTGCCAGCAGCCTGGTGACTAGCGGGGCTTACAATGAGCAGTTCTTC
TRBJ1-4 . . TRBV19 CASRATTNEKLFF TGTGCCAGTAGGGCCACAACTAATGAAAAACTGTTTTTT
TRBJ2-3 . TRBD2 TRBV20-1 CSARRLAGTDTQYF TGCAGTGCTAGACGACTAGCTGGCACAGATACGCAGTATTTT
TRBJ2-1 many TRBD2 TRBV12-3/TRBV12-4 CASSQRTSGRSEQFF TGTGCCAGCAGCCAACGGACTAGCGGGAGGTCTGAGCAGTTCTTC
TRBJ1-5 many . TRBV7-2 CASSPLSLNQPQHF TGTGCCAGCAGCCCCCTCAGCCTCAATCAGCCCCAGCATTTT
TRBJ2-3 . . TRBV15 CATSRDRAGGVDRDTQYF TGTGCCACCAGCAGAGATCGAGCTGGCGGGGTGGATAGAGATACGCAGTATTTT
TRBJ2-3 . . TRBV7-9 CASSLIRGTDTQYF TGTGCCAGCAGCTTGATAAGGGGGACAGATACGCAGTATTTT
TRBJ2-5 . . TRBV5-1 CASSLLPGTAGGVDQYF TGCGCCAGCAGCTTGTTGCCAGGGACGGCTGGGGGAGTGGACCAGTACTTC
TRBJ2-7 . . TRBV13 CASSFSGPRGEQYF TGTGCCAGCAGCTTTTCTGGTCCCAGAGGAGAGCAGTACTTC
TRBJ2-2 many . TRBV12-3/TRBV12-4 CASSFPGTTGELFF TGTGCCAGCAGTTTTCCGGGGACAACCGGGGAGCTGTTTTTT